Below are 15 T cell receptor beta chains sequenced from a single sample in a study of blood T cell repertoires in COVID-19. Sequencing used immunoSEQ multiplex PCR; TCRdb keeps in-frame clones, though not all of them. The sample holds about 300,000 clones, approximately 90% seen once. The source material was peripheral blood. The source is a woman in her forties or fifties with COVID-19, enrolled during active disease.

This clone was observed once. V and J are TRBV9 and TRBJ2-7; 8 nucleotides line up with TRBD1. Germline loops: CDR1 SGDLS, CDR2 YYNGEE. The V and J ends lost 3 bases and 3 bases, in that order; junction bases with no gene match: 11. This CDR3 has 16 residues. The CDR3 sequence: CASSETQGASLYEQYF. The CDR3 bases are TGTGCCAGCAGCGAGACTCAGGGGGCCTCCCTCTACGAGCAGTACTTC.

The chain has TRBV18 and TRBJ1-5; TRBD1 agrees at 8 bases. The V segment lost 6 bases and the J segment 5 bases; nucleotides outside the gene matches: 15. Germline lookup yields CDR1 KGHSH and CDR2 LQKENI. This CDR3 has 17 amino acids. The CDR3 DNA reads TGTGCCAGCTCCCTCGACGCAGGGGGCATTCGGGATCAGCCCCAGCATTTT. Translating gives CASSLDAGGIRDQPQHF.

This chain joins TRBV30 and TRBJ2-6; 7 nucleotides match TRBD2. CDR1 and CDR2 from the germline V gene are GTSNPN and SVGIG (reference sequence). V shed 4 bases, J shed 2 bases, and the junction held 8 bases outside the gene matches. The CDR3 spans 16 residues. The CDR3 region is CAWNRPGGTGANVLTF. The CDR3 DNA follows: TGTGCCTGGAACCGACCCGGGGGGACTGGGGCCAACGTCCTGACTTTC.

J is TRBJ1-3 and V is TRBV5-1; TRBD1 matches at 11 bases. Trimming removed 7 bases from V and 2 bases from J; junction bases left unmatched: 5. The CDR3 covers 15 residues. Germline loops: CDR1 SGHRS, CDR2 YFSETQ. The DNA for the CDR3 is TGCGCCAGCCGGGACAGGGGGGCGGCTGGAAACACCATATATTTT. Translated: CASRDRGAAGNTIYF.

This clone was detected many times. This rearrangement joins TRBV28 to TRBJ2-7, with 7 bases identical to TRBD1. The ends lost 4 bases at V and 0 bases at J; junction bases unmatched: 27. The CDR3 is 22 amino acids. The germline gives CDR1 MDHEN, CDR2 SYDVKM. DNA for the CDR3: TGTGCCAGCAGTTCGCGAAAGCTGTACCAAAGAACGGACAGGATGGACTCCTACGAGCAGTACTTC. Translation: CASSSRKLYQRTDRMDSYEQYF. The full variable domain, its missing parts supplied by reference TRBV28 and TRBJ2-7, is DVKVTQSSRYLVKRTGEKVFLECVQDMDHENMFWYRQDPGLGLRLIYFSYDVKMKEKGDIPEGYSVSREKKERFSLILESASTNQTSMYLCASSSRKLYQRTDRMDSYEQYFGPGTRLTVT.

The chain joins TRBV19 to TRBJ1-5; TRBD1 might be the D (6 bases). This CDR3 comprises 14 residues. The V gene's germline CDR1 is LNHDA and CDR2 SQIVND (reference sequence). Trimming shortened V by 9 bases and J by 9 bases, and 21 bases separated the two germline ends. Here the CDR3 DNA reads TGTGCCAGCCAGCGTACAACAGGGATCGGGCCCCAGCATTTT. It is translated as CASQRTTGIGPQHF.

The chain is built from TRBV7-8 and TRBJ2-3; D perhaps matches TRBD2 (6 bases). Trimming cost V 3 bases and J 3 bases, with 16 bases left between them. CDR3 size: 16 residues. Germline lookup yields CDR1 SGHVS and CDR2 FQNEAQ. Here the CDR3 reads CASSLRDFPTTDTQYF. CDR3 DNA sequence: TGTGCCAGCAGCTTGCGGGACTTCCCAACTACAGATACGCAGTATTTT.

This sequence joins TRBV9 and TRBJ2-1; 8 bases are shared with TRBD2. The CDR3 covers 16 residues. V was clipped by 0 bases and J by 4 bases; unmatched bases: 6. From germline, CDR1 is SGDLS and CDR2 YYNGEE. CDR3 sequence (DNA): TGTGCCAGCAGCGTAGATGTAGCGGGATTGTACAATGAGCAGTTCTTC. It specifies CASSVDVAGLYNEQFF.

V and J are TRBV7-2 and TRBJ2-5; TRBD2 aligns across 11 bases. CDR3 length: 14 residues. V shed 1 base and J 14 bases; nucleotides not matched to a gene: 9. The germline CDR1 and CDR2 sequences are SGHTA and FQGNSA. The CDR3 DNA reads TGTGCCAGCAGCTTAGGAGGTCTAGCGGGAGGCGTTTACTTC. Encoded protein: CASSLGGLAGGVYF.

J is TRBJ2-3 and V is TRBV11-2, with TRBD1 matching 9 bases. V gave up 5 bases and J gave up 8 bases; unmatched junction bases: 8. This CDR3 comprises 14 residues. Per the germline V gene, CDR1 is SGHAT and CDR2 is FQNNGV. The CDR3 spells CASSLDRGFRTQYF. The CDR3 nucleotides are TGTGCCAGCAGCCTGGACAGGGGTTTCCGTACGCAGTATTTT.

This rearrangement joins TRBV15 to TRBJ2-2; 9 nucleotides line up with TRBD2. Germline lookup yields CDR1 LNHNV and CDR2 YYDKDF (reference sequence). The CDR3 has 16 amino acids. Losses at the gene ends were 4 bases for V and 3 bases for J; bases not matched to a gene: 6. The CDR3 coding sequence is TGTGCCACCAGCACACTAGCGGGCGCTTACACCGGGGAGCTGTTTTTT. This gives the protein CATSTLAGAYTGELFF.

As concerns this clone: Other DNA sequences within the sample encode an identical CDR3. V usage is TRBV18 and J usage is TRBJ2-3; D is unresolved. V was pared by 6 bases and J by 2 bases, with 6 bases between. Germline V gene sequence: CDR1 KGHSH, CDR2 LQKENI. This CDR3 spans 12 amino acids. CDR3 DNA: TGTGCCAGCTCCCCTTCCACAGATACGCAGTATTTT. It encodes CASSPSTDTQYF.

The genes are TRBV19 and TRBJ2-1, with unresolved D. Germline V gene lookup returns CDR1 LNHDA and CDR2 SQIVND (reference sequence). The CDR3 has 15 amino acids. Trimming removed 3 bases at V and 3 bases at J, with 12 bases between. Here the CDR3 DNA reads TGTGCCAGTAGTATTTTGGCGGTCCTCTACAATGAGCAGTTCTTC. Translating gives CASSILAVLYNEQFF.

The chain carries TRBV5-1 and TRBJ1-6; D unclear. The CDR3 runs to 14 residues. Between the trimmed V and J ends, which lost 0 bases and 10 bases, there was a span of 11 bases. The germline V gene has CDR1 SGHRS and CDR2 YFSETQ. CDR3 amino acids: CASSLDAGGSPLHF. CDR3 nucleotide sequence: TGCGCCAGCAGCTTGGATGCCGGCGGGTCACCCCTCCACTTT. Variable domain in full (rest from reference TRBV5-1 and TRBJ1-6): KAGVTQTPRYLIKTRGQQVTLSCSPISGHRSVSWYQQTPGQGLQFLFEYFSETQRNKGNFPGRFSGRQFSNSRSEMNVSTLELGDSALYLCASSLDAGGSPLHFGNGTRLTVT.

This clone showed up just a few times. This chain joins TRBV4-3 and TRBJ2-7, with D unresolved. This CDR3 spans 17 amino acids. Trimming shortened V by 0 bases and J by 2 bases, and 17 bases separated the two germline ends. Germline lookup yields CDR1 LGHNA and CDR2 YSLEER. This CDR3 reads CASSQDHYGFPPYEQYF. As DNA, the CDR3 is TGCGCCAGCAGCCAAGATCACTACGGATTCCCCCCCTACGAGCAGTACTTC.